A single sample is the source of the 11 T cell receptor beta chains below, sequenced in a study of blood T cells in healthy people across ages. A second PCR of roughly 7 to 11 cycles used a sample-barcoded 5' primer and a J-beta primer mix. TCRdb recomputed calls from the 5' RACE reads with MiXCR, one row per CDR3 protein. The table shows some 1,800,000 distinct CDR3 sequences, with about 39% occurring only once. Sequenced sample: blood. Source of these receptors: a human donor in good health.

This clonotype showed up just a few times. The gene calls are TRBV29-1 and TRBJ2-5, with 9 bases matching TRBD1. Trimming took 1 base from V and 4 from J; bases not matched to a gene: 10. From germline, CDR1 is SQVTM and CDR2 ANQGSEA. This CDR3 comprises 16 residues. The CDR3 DNA follows: TGCAGCGTTGAAGGGGGACAGGGCCGGAGAACAGAGACCCAGTACTTC. Amino acid sequence: CSVEGGQGRRTETQYF.

This chain links TRBV20-1 with TRBJ2-5; the D gene is possibly TRBD2 (7 bases). Matching the DNA end better, TRBJ2-7 makes the J call doubtful. CDR1 is DFQATT, CDR2 SNEGSKA, per germline (reference sequence). The CDR3 is made up of 14 amino acids. This CDR3 reads CSARRGGGVYEQYF. The CDR3 bases are TGCAGTGCTAGACGAGGCGGGGGCGTCTACGAGCAGTACTTC.

The chain combines TRBV6-2 or TRBV6-3 with TRBJ2-1; D not certain. The CDR3 runs 15 residues. V lost 3 bases and J 6 bases, leaving 15 bases between the germline ends. CDR1 is MNHEY, CDR2 SVGEGT, per germline. This CDR3 is CASSYRLGEFNEQFF. The DNA of the CDR3 is TGTGCCAGCAGTTATAGGCTGGGTGAGTTCAATGAGCAGTTCTTC.

Here the CDR3 DNA reads TGCAGCGCATTAGACAGCGGGGCAACTAATGAAAAACTGTTTTTT. As protein: CSALDSGATNEKLFF. The chain combines TRBV29-1 with TRBJ1-4; D might be TRBD1 (5 bases). The germline V gene has CDR1 SQVTM and CDR2 ANQGSEA. This CDR3 spans 15 amino acids. Between the trimmed V and J ends, which lost 7 bases and 0 bases, there was a span of 15 bases.

This clonotype was observed a few times. This chain uses TRBV7-6 with TRBJ2-7, with 8 bases that match TRBD2. From germline, CDR1 is SGHVS and CDR2 FNYEAQ. The CDR3 has 15 residues. Trimming at V came to 6 bases and at J to 4 bases, leaving 11 bases not matched to a gene. CDR3 in DNA: TGTGCCAGCAGTATCTCGACGGCGGGAGGTTACGAGCAGTACTTC. As protein: CASSISTAGGYEQYF.

As for this clonotype: An end of the junction does not agree with germline; a read error may underlie this. CDR3 sequence (DNA): TGTGCCGGCAGCTTCCCGGGACTAGCGGGGCAAGAGACCCAGTACTTC. Translated, it gives CAGSFPGLAGQETQYF. The chain couples TRBV7-2 to TRBJ2-5; 13 positions agree with TRBD2. Germline CDR1 is SGHTA and CDR2 is FQGNSA. The CDR3 loop spans 16 amino acids.

This clonotype was seen a few times. The chain links TRBV3-1 to TRBJ2-7; D possibly uses TRBD1 or TRBD2 (5 bases each). V dropped 0 bases and J dropped 3 bases, with 18 bases sitting between them. This CDR3 is built from 17 residues. Germline loops: CDR1 LGHDT, CDR2 YNNKEL (reference sequence). The CDR3 sequence: CASSQDLRGTRYYEQYF. CDR3 nucleotides: TGTGCCAGCAGCCAAGATCTGCGTGGGACCCGATACTACGAGCAGTACTTC.

The genes are TRBV20-1 and TRBJ2-5, with D perhaps matching TRBD1 (6 bases). Gene TRBJ2-7 matches the end of the DNA better, so the J call may be wrong. Germline values: CDR1 DFQATT, CDR2 SNEGSKA (reference sequence). The CDR3 totals 13 residues. This CDR3 is CSATNRDRVEQYF. The CDR3 DNA reads TGCAGTGCAACGAACAGGGATCGGGTCGAGCAGTACTTC.

This clonotype was counted a few times. The J gene is TRBJ1-5, the V gene TRBV7-9; D is uncertain. The V end lost 4 bases, the J end lost 2 bases, and 9 bases lay between the germline ends. This CDR3 has 14 residues. Germline CDR1 reads SEHNR; CDR2 reads FQNEAQ (reference sequence). The CDR3 here is CASSSSTGNQPQHF. CDR3 DNA sequence: TGTGCCAGCAGCTCCTCGACGGGCAATCAGCCCCAGCATTTT.

This clonotype was seen a handful of times. The genes are TRBV27 and TRBJ2-7; D remains ambiguous. Germline-derived CDR1 and CDR2 are MNHEY and SMNVEV (reference sequence). The V end lost 0 bases, the J end lost 3 bases, and 9 bases lay between the germline ends. The CDR3 is 14 residues long. This chain's CDR3 is CASSLSGFNYEQYF. In nucleotides, the CDR3 is TGTGCCAGCAGTTTATCTGGTTTTAACTACGAGCAGTACTTC.

V usage is TRBV18 and J usage is TRBJ2-1; 8 positions agree with TRBD1. The V and J ends lost 1 base and 6 bases, in that order; junction bases with no gene match: 2. Germline values: CDR1 KGHSH, CDR2 LQKENI. This CDR3 is 14 amino acids long. CDR3 nucleotides: TGTGCCAGCTCACCACGGACAGGGCTCAATGAGCAGTTCTTC. As protein: CASSPRTGLNEQFF.